Below, one T cell receptor beta chain is given with its context. Its specificity is not known. Expansion of antigen-specific CD4+ T cells with viral peptide pools was carried out by the ViraFEST assay before sequencing. It was after approximately 11 days of culture that CD4+ T cells were isolated. Confirmation by PCR established that the person had SARS-CoV-2 infection between March and December 2020. The source of the sample is a study of vaccination effects on CD4 cells after COVID-19. Deletions cut 4 bases from V and 5 bases from J, with 5 bases between. CDR1 SGHDN and CDR2 FVKESK come from the germline V gene. The CDR3 has 12 residues. Data came from immunoSEQ multiplex PCR; TCRdb stores just in-frame clones and leaves some out. This table has 60,000 to 75,000 clones, under 85% appearing once.

The TCR originated in a human donor who had a prior SARS-CoV-2 infection. The chain couples TRBV14 to TRBJ1-4; D is ambiguous. The material was CD4+ T cells from PBMCs cultured with HIV peptides, obtained before COVID-19 vaccination. Documented subset: HIV-1 Nef peptide pool negative control/reference culture. The CDR3 DNA reads TGTGCCAGCAGCCTCGGGAATGAAAAACTGTTTTTT. Its protein is CASSLGNEKLFF.